This T cell receptor beta chain was profiled in a study of T-cell memory formation after mild COVID-19. Trimming removed 0 bases from V and 0 bases from J, with 12 bases in between. The CDR3 is made up of 16 amino acids. In germline, CDR1 is SGHRS, CDR2 YFSETQ. This clonotype was detected a few times. TCRdb re-analysed the 5' RACE reads in MiXCR, keeping a single row per CDR3 protein. The data contain about 190,000 distinct CDR3 sequences, roughly 27% of them singletons. The sequence came from an adult woman who had mild COVID-19 (a few samples of this study predate the infection). Cell type and time point are not known. The material sequenced was PBMCs or a T cell subset sorted from them (not recorded which). This sequence joins TRBV5-1 and TRBJ1-1; D is uncertain. DNA for the CDR3: TGCGCCAGCAGCTTGGCCCCAGGAAGGCTGAACACTGAAGCTTTCTTT. Translated: CASSLAPGRLNTEAFF. The whole variable domain, filled in from reference TRBV5-1 and TRBJ1-1, reads KAGVTQTPRYLIKTRGQQVTLSCSPISGHRSVSWYQQTPGQGLQFLFEYFSETQRNKGNFPGRFSGRQFSNSRSEMNVSTLELGDSALYLCASSLAPGRLNTEAFFGQGTRLTVV.